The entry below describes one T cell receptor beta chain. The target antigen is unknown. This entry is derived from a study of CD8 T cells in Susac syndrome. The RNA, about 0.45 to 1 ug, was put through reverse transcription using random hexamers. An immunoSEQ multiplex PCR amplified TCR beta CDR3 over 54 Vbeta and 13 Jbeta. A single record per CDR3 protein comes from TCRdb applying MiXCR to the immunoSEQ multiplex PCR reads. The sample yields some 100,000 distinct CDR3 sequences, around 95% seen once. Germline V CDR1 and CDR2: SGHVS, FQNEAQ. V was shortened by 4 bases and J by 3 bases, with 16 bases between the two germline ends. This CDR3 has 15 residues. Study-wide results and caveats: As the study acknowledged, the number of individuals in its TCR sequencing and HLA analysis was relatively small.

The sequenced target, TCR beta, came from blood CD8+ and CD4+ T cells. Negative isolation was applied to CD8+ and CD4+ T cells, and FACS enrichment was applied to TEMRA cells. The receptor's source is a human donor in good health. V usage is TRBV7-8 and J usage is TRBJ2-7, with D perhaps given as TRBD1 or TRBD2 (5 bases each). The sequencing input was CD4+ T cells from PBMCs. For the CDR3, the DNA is TGTGCCAGCAGCTCCCGGGACCCTGGAGGCTACGAGCAGTACTTC. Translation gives CASSSRDPGGYEQYF.